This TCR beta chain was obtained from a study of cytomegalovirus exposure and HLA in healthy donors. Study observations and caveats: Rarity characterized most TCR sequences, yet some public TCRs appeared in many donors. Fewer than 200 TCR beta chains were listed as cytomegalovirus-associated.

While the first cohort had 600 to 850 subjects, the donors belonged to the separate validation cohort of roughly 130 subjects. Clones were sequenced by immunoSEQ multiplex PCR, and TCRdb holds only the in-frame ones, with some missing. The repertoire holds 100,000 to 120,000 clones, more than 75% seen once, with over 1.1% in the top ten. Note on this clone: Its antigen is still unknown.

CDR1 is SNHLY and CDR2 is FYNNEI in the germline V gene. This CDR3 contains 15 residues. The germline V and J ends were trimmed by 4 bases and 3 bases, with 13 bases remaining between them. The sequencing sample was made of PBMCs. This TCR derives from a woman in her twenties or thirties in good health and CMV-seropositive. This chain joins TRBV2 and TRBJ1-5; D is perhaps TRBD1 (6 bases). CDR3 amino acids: CASSVTGKFNQPQHF. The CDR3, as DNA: TGTGCCAGCAGTGTGACAGGCAAGTTCAATCAGCCCCAGCATTTT.